Presented here are 26 T cell receptor gamma chains from one specimen sequenced in a study of gammadelta T cells in human blood. TCRdb applied CATT to the RT-PCR reads for clone calling. The sample includes about 900 gamma-chain clones, more than 7% of them seen just once. Sequencing input: non-Vgamma9Vdelta2 gamma-delta T cells from infant blood. Receptors were obtained from a human donor.

This clone counts as large. The sample carries other DNA sequences with the same CDR3. The rearrangement uses TRGV4 and TRGJP2. V shed 1 base and J 5 bases; nucleotides not matched to a gene: 1. The germline V gene has CDR1 EGSTGY and CDR2 YDSYTSSV. The CDR3 length is 13 residues. The CDR3 loop is CATWDGSDWIKTF. The CDR3 DNA reads as TGTGCCACCTGGGATGGAAGTGATTGGATCAAGACGTTT.

About this clone: A single base is all that separates this from a far larger clone, so a read error is likely. No V gene call is available, although the J gene is TRGJ1 or TRGJ2. This CDR3 contains 10 residues. The CDR3 sequence: CATWDGKELF. The CDR3 DNA sequence: TGTGCCACCTGGGATGGGAAGGAACTCTTT.

By share, this clone ranks as large. At the DNA level, this CDR3 is encoded by other sequences in the same sample as well. The V and J genes are TRGV2 and TRGJ1 or TRGJ2. Looked up from germline, CDR1 is EGSNGY and CDR2 is YDSYNSKV. With V trimmed by 0 bases and J by 6 bases, 5 bases remained unmatched. The CDR3 sequence is 13 residues long. For the CDR3, the DNA is TGTGCCACCTGGGACGGGCGAGGTTATAAGAAACTCTTT. Protein sequence: CATWDGRGYKKLF.

This clone has more than one count but fewer than ten. This may come from a read error, since a much larger clone is one base off. The chain joins TRGV4 to TRGJP2. Germline V lookup: CDR1 EGSTGY, CDR2 YDSYTSSV. The CDR3 runs to 13 residues. The V segment lost 0 bases and the J segment 8 bases; nucleotides outside the gene matches: 3. The CDR3 region is CATWDGLDWIKTF. DNA for the CDR3: TGTGCCACCTGGGATGGGCTGGATTGGATCAAGACGTTT.

This clone was seen only a few times. A much more abundant neighbour one base away suggests this may be a read error. V is TRGV5 and J is TRGJP1. J was trimmed by 1 base and V by 0 bases; bases with no gene match: 2. Germline V gives CDR1 VINAFY, CDR2 YDVSNSKD. The CDR3 runs 15 residues. The CDR3 is CATWDRPTTGWFKIF. The CDR3 DNA reads as TGTGCCACCTGGGACAGGCCTACCACTGGTTGGTTCAAGATATTT.

In the case of this clone: With a much larger clone just one base away, this may be a read error. The chain employs TRGV2 and TRGJ1 or TRGJ2. Germline CDR1 reads EGSNGY; CDR2 reads YDSYNSKV. The CDR3 contains 11 residues. Unmatched junction bases numbered 5, after V lost 0 bases and J lost 12 bases. CDR3 in amino acids: CATWDGLGKLF. The CDR3 DNA reads TGTGCCACCTGGGACGGGCTAGGGAAACTCTTT.

As regards this clone: Given a far larger clone just one base away, this is likely a sequencing read error. The genes are TRGV3 and TRGJ1 or TRGJ2. The trim removed 0 bases at V and 7 bases at J, leaving 6 bases unmatched. In germline, CDR1 is VTNTFY, CDR2 YDVSTARD (reference sequence). The CDR3 spans 13 residues. This CDR3 is CATWDRVGYKKLF. The DNA for the CDR3 is TGTGCCACCTGGGACAGGGTTGGCTATAAGAAACTCTTT.

By sample share, this clone is medium-sized. The rearrangement uses TRGV4 and TRGJ1 or TRGJ2. Trimming took 0 bases from V and 7 from J; bases not matched to a gene: 6. The CDR3 contains 13 residues. Germline V gene sequence: CDR1 EGSTGY, CDR2 YDSYTSSV. Here the CDR3 reads CATWDGLRYKKLF. In DNA form, the CDR3 reads TGTGCCACCTGGGATGGGCTTAGATATAAGAAACTCTTT.

In this sample, this clone is medium-sized. The same CDR3 also results from other DNA sequences found in this sample. The J gene is TRGJ1 or TRGJ2, the V gene TRGV8. V lost 3 bases, J lost 6 bases, and 2 bases stayed unmatched. Germline V gene sequence: CDR1 VENAVY, CDR2 YDSYNSRV. The CDR3 loop spans 11 amino acids. CDR3 coding DNA: TGTGCCACCTGGGATTCTTATAAGAAACTCTTT. Amino acid sequence: CATWDSYKKLF.

As to this clone: A far larger clone differs by one base, so this is likely a read error. The V call is TRGV8, the J call TRGJ1 or TRGJ2. The J gene is absent in TCRdb and was assigned here via DNA matching to germline. This CDR3 has 12 residues. The germline V gene encodes CDR1 VENAVY and CDR2 YDSYNSRV. The CDR3 DNA is TGTACCACCTTGTTCGATTATTATAAGAAACTCTTT. This codes for CTTLFDYYKKLF.

As to this clone: A far more abundant clone sits one base away, making this likely a read error. The V gene is TRGV4; the J gene was not called. The CDR3 totals 14 residues. CDR1 is EGSTGY, CDR2 YDSYTSSV, per germline. Written as DNA, the CDR3 is TGTGCCCCCCCTATGCGGAGGGGAGATTATAAGAAAATCTTT. It yields the protein CAPPMRRGDYKKIF.

In its sample, this clone ranks as medium-sized. The chain joins TRGV5 to TRGJP2. Per the germline V gene, CDR1 is VINAFY and CDR2 is YDVSNSKD. The CDR3 has 15 amino acids. The V gene end was trimmed by 0 bases and the J gene end by 3 bases; junction bases not matched to a gene: 4. The CDR3 reads CATWDRLCSDWIKTF. Here the CDR3 DNA reads TGTGCCACCTGGGACAGGCTGTGTAGTGATTGGATCAAGACGTTT.

This clone is termed medium-sized (0.01 to 0.1%). This chain joins TRGV8 and TRGJ1 or TRGJ2. Germline V gives CDR1 VENAVY, CDR2 YDSYNSRV. The CDR3 totals 12 residues. The V segment lost 3 bases and the J segment 3 bases; nucleotides outside the gene matches: 2. This CDR3 reads CATWDRYYKKLF. The DNA for the CDR3 is TGTGCCACCTGGGATCGTTATTATAAGAAACTCTTT.

The J gene is given as TRGJ1 or TRGJ2, and the V gene is not called. CDR3 length equals 15 residues. The CDR3 nucleotides are TGTGCCACCTGGGATCCCACCCGACTTTATTATAAGAAACTCTTT. Its translation: CATWDPTRLYYKKLF.

By share, this clone ranks as large. The chain recombines TRGV8 with TRGJP2. The CDR3 is 15 amino acids. Germline values: CDR1 VENAVY, CDR2 YDSYNSRV. J gave up 3 bases and V 2 bases, and 6 bases lay outside the gene matches. CDR3 nucleotide sequence: TGTGCCACCTGGGATATGGAGGGTAGTGATTGGATCAAGACGTTT. Translation: CATWDMEGSDWIKTF.

By its share, this clone is large. The chain recombines TRGV2 with TRGJ1 or TRGJ2. Losses at the gene ends were 4 bases for V and 2 bases for J; bases not matched to a gene: 2. The CDR3 sequence is 12 residues long. The V gene's germline CDR1 is EGSNGY and CDR2 YDSYNSKV. The DNA for the CDR3 is TGTGCCACCTGGGAGGATTATTATAAGAAACTCTTT. Translating gives CATWEDYYKKLF.

Within the sample, this clone is large. This rearrangement joins TRGV8 to TRGJ1 or TRGJ2. This CDR3 has 14 residues. Germline assignment: CDR1 VENAVY and CDR2 YDSYNSRV. J was trimmed by 0 bases and V by 3 bases; bases with no gene match: 5. The CDR3 protein is CATWDQENYYKKLF. Written as DNA, the CDR3 is TGTGCCACCTGGGATCAAGAGAATTATTATAAGAAACTCTTT.

By frequency in the sample, this clone is large (0.1 to 1%). The gene calls are TRGV4 and TRGJ1 or TRGJ2. The CDR3 length is 11 residues. With 6 bases clipped from V and 1 base from J, the junction kept 0 bases outside the gene matches. Germline V gives CDR1 EGSTGY, CDR2 YDSYTSSV. CDR3 protein: CATWNYYKKLF. The CDR3 DNA reads as TGTGCCACCTGGAATTATTATAAGAAACTCTTT.

This rearrangement joins TRGV4 to TRGJ1 or TRGJ2. Looked up from germline, CDR1 is EGSTGY and CDR2 is YDSYTSSV. The CDR3 contains 14 residues. Trimming cost V 0 bases and J 5 bases; bases outside gene matches: 7. In nucleotides, the CDR3 is TGTGCCACCTGGGATGGGACGCAAGATTATAAGAAACTCTTT. It specifies CATWDGTQDYKKLF.

On this clone: A read error is possible here, since a much larger clone lies one base away. The V and J genes are TRGV9 and TRGJ1 or TRGJ2. The J gene, absent from TCRdb, was called here by matching the DNA to germline. This CDR3 comprises 14 residues. V lost 1 base and J lost 6; bases outside the gene matches: 9. The germline CDR1 and CDR2 sequences are GITISATS and ISYDGTV (reference sequence). The CDR3 sequence: CALWEVPWGYKKLF. The CDR3 DNA is TGTGCCTTGTGGGAGGTCCCATGGGGTTATAAGAAACTCTTT.

This clone counts as large. The V and J genes are TRGV3 and TRGJP2. CDR3 length: 12 residues. The germline V gene encodes CDR1 VTNTFY and CDR2 YDVSTARD (reference sequence). V shed 3 bases, J shed 8 bases, and the junction held 3 bases outside the gene matches. The CDR3 DNA is TGTGCCACCTGGGACGGGGATTGGATCAAGACGTTT. This encodes CATWDGDWIKTF.

On this clone itself: A read error is likely here: a far larger clone is one base away. The chain has TRGV2 and TRGJ1 or TRGJ2. TCRdb lists no J gene, so it was determined here by aligning the DNA to germline. Trimming took 1 base from V and 5 from J; bases not matched to a gene: 8. Germline values: CDR1 EGSNGY, CDR2 YDSYNSKV. The length of the CDR3 is 14 residues. The CDR3: CATWDGRGNYKKLF. In nucleotides, the CDR3 is TGTGCCACCTGGGACGGTAGGGGAAATTATAAGAAACTCTTT.

Here the J gene is TRGJP2 and the V gene is not called. The CDR3 length is 15 residues. This chain's CDR3 is CATWDTLSSDWIKTF. The DNA of the CDR3 is TGTGCCACCTGGGACACCCTGAGTAGTGATTGGATCAAGACGTTT.

By share, this clone counts as large. The chain joins TRGV8 to TRGJP2. Germline V CDR1 and CDR2: VENAVY, YDSYNSRV. Germline trimming cut 0 bases from V and 3 bases from J; bases unmatched to any gene: 4. The CDR3 sequence is 15 residues long. The CDR3 sequence is CATWDRRGSDWIKTF. The CDR3 DNA reads TGTGCCACCTGGGATAGGCGTGGTAGTGATTGGATCAAGACGTTT.

This clone was counted between two and nine times. This sequence is one base from a far larger clone and is likely a read error. The V gene is TRGV4, the J gene TRGJ1 or TRGJ2. This CDR3 contains 10 residues. Per the germline V gene, CDR1 is EGSTGY and CDR2 is YDSYTSSV. CDR3 coding DNA: TGTGCCACCCGGGATGGGAAGAAACTCTTT. It translates to CATRDGKKLF.

In its sample, this clone was seen a few times. A much bigger clone sits one base away, suggesting this may be a read error. The chain recombines TRGV2 with TRGJ1 or TRGJ2. The CDR3 is 11 amino acids. Germline assignment: CDR1 EGSNGY and CDR2 YDSYNSKV. V gave up 2 bases and J gave up 12 bases; unmatched junction bases: 7. CDR3 bases: TGTGCCACCTGGGACGCGCGGGGGAAACTCTTT. It codes for CATWDARGKLF.